The present T cell receptor (beta chain) was sequenced within a study of T cell responses to AZD1222 COVID-19 vaccine (dated by TCRdb to about 2021). With regard to the full study: AZD1222 recipients given second doses at about 4 weeks or at about 12 weeks were pooled, since spike-specific TCR depth and breadth were not found to differ between the two schedules. Trial participants were enrolled by age into 18-55, 56-69 and 70-plus year subgroups, with roughly 150, 30 and 60 TCR-sequenced participants respectively. TCR sequencing was performed for roughly 240 trial participants, of whom about 200 were given two doses of AZD1222 and approximately 25 were given two doses of MenACWY control vaccine. The research as a whole found: The whole spike protein was spanned by vaccine-associated CD4 TCRs, and dominant responses were seen in regions 160-218 and 743-854. Spike-specific TCR breadth and depth rose significantly after two AZD1222 doses compared with day 0 and with MenACWY recipients. Conclusions about previously exposed vaccinees are limited, since just a handful of AZD1222 recipients were seropositive for SARS-CoV-2 at baseline. Reportedly, close to half of the unique spike-specific TCRs recognized epitopes lying outside the regions that are mutated in the B.1.351 and B.1.1.7 variants. Because no samples from the day 14 peak response were available, repertoires could be characterized only after the peak T cell response. The 56-69-year group was small, and its depth increase did not reach significance, likely because of low power. Participants were mostly white British, with more females than males. The authors suggested clonal diversity may have been underestimated.

Counted from cysteine to phenylalanine, this CDR3 has 14 amino acids. The sequence is cut down to CDR3 DNA, 42 bases in frame from base 1. The junction shows trimming of 3 bases on V and 1 base on J, plus 9 bases between the germline ends. Based on the germline V gene, the CDR1 and CDR2 sequences are MDHEN and SYDVKM. The CDR3 regions of human TCRbeta chains were subjected to immunosequencing. The original pipeline was this. Repertoire TCRs were matched against a reference library of SARS-CoV-2-specific TCRs generated with the MIRA antigen-specificity platform. Breadth was defined as the fraction of unique TCRs that were SARS-CoV-2-associated, and depth was defined as the fraction of total T cells that were SARS-CoV-2-associated. Each spike-specific TCR was assigned to its reactive spike region and to a CD4 or CD8 class using the MIRA data. Log10-transformed breadth and depth values were compared by one-way ANOVA with Sidak's multiple comparisons tests. TCRdb carries this immuneACCESS record with in-frame sequences only. Its versions omit some clonotypes, under half of them owing to an unresolved V gene in the studies checked, with the rest unexplained. V and J calls and clone size are those listed in that table; D and trimming were worked out from the DNA. The sample records roughly 130,000 clones, 80% to 90% of which are singletons. The ten largest make up 3.1% of the sample.

Concerning this clone itself: No antigen is known for it. No base quality values were provided; no much bigger clone lies one nucleotide off.

The sample's time point label, decoded: baseline before first vaccination. Vaccinee samples came from UK trials COV001 and COV002, including a single-blind randomized controlled phase 2/3 trial of AZD1222 (ChAdOx1 nCoV-19) in healthy adults. For TCRbeta chain sequencing, PBMC samples from trial participants were taken at day 0 and at day 28 after the second dose. The receptor chain draws on TRBV28 and TRBJ2-5, with an unclear D gene assignment. The sequence came from an adult in good health. The starting material was peripheral blood, obtained on day 0 of AZD1222 vaccination. The CDR3 region has the sequence CASSFIRSQETQYF. The DNA sequence follows: TGTGCCAGCAGTTTTATCAGGAGCCAAGAGACCCAGTACTTC.